This T cell receptor (beta chain) was recovered during a study of technical replicates of blood from a few donors. The germline V gene has CDR1 LNHDA and CDR2 SQIVND (reference sequence). The CDR3 covers 16 residues. Losses at the gene ends were 3 bases for V and 4 bases for J; bases not matched to a gene: 10. Assay used: immunoSEQ multiplex PCR; TCRdb lists only in-frame clones, some missing. This repertoire shows about 70,000 clones, approximately 92% found once; its top ten account for 0.41%. The sequence was collected from a human donor in good health. Sequencing was done on a sample of T cells isolated from PBMCs. The gene calls are TRBV19 and TRBJ1-1; 8 nucleotides align to TRBD1. CDR3 in DNA: TGTGCCAGTAGTATCGGGCAGGGGGCGCAGGGCACTGAAGCTTTCTTT. Translated: CASSIGQGAQGTEAFF.